This TCR beta chain was captured in a study of T-cell reconstitution after alpha-beta-depleted transplantation in children. Unique molecular identifiers were incorporated into the prepared TCRbeta library. MiXCR, applied by TCRdb to the PCR reads, yields one record per CDR3 protein. The table records 130,000 to 150,000 distinct CDR3 sequences, around 8.5% of them present only once. Ten or more counts support this clonotype. The V gene's germline CDR1 is DFQATT and CDR2 SNEGSKA (reference sequence). The V end was cut by 4 bases, the J end by 6 bases, with 16 bases between. CDR3 length equals 14 residues.

The V gene is TRBV20-1, the J gene TRBJ1-5; D is possibly TRBD1 (5 bases). Sample: PBMCs, mostly from graft donor cells, taken 180 days after TCRalphabeta/CD19-depleted stem cell transplant. The clonotype originates from a female patient between 2 and 15 years old who had a stem cell transplant for congenital amegakaryocytic thrombocytopenia, so the T cells may come from the graft donor. CDR3 coding DNA: TGCAGTGCTAAACCGACAGTACTAGTTCAGCCCCAGCATTTT. Protein: CSAKPTVLVQPQHF.